This entry concerns a single TCR beta chain. Its matching antigen is unknown. The entry originates in a study of blood T cells in healthy people across ages. Study in general: The template switching approach captured approximately one barcoded beta molecule for every two T cells. Overall study findings and caveats: Strong correlation was found linking TCR beta diversity to naive T cell percentage.

The donors, aged roughly 6 to 95, were healthy Caucasians from Russia. Combining a sample-barcoded 5' primer with a J-beta primer mix, a second PCR ran for about 7 to 12 cycles. Via MiXCR, TCRdb re-called the 5' RACE reads, giving one row per CDR3 protein. This table has 1 million or so distinct CDR3 sequences, 45% appearing once. Specimen: blood. The sequence was collected from a woman aged 55-69 years in good health.

For the CDR3, the DNA is TGTGCCAGCAGTGTCGACAGGAGAAGCTATGGCTACACCTTC. Its translation is CASSVDRRSYGYTF. This rearrangement joins TRBV27 to TRBJ1-2, with D tentatively TRBD1 (6 bases). V gave up 5 bases and J gave up 4 bases, with 14 bases separating them. Germline V lookup: CDR1 MNHEY, CDR2 SMNVEV (reference sequence). The length of the CDR3 is 14 residues.